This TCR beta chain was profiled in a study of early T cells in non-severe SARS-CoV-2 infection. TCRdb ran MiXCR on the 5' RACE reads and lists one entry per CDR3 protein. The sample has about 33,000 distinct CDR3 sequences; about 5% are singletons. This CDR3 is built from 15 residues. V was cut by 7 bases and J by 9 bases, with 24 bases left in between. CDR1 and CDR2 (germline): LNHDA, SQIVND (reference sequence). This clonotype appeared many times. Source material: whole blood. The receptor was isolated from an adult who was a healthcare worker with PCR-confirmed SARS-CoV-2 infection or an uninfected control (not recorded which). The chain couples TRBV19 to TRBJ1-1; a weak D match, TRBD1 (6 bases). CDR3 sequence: CASNGQPFPSMQAFF. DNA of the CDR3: TGTGCCAGTAACGGACAGCCCTTCCCGTCAATGCAAGCTTTCTTT.